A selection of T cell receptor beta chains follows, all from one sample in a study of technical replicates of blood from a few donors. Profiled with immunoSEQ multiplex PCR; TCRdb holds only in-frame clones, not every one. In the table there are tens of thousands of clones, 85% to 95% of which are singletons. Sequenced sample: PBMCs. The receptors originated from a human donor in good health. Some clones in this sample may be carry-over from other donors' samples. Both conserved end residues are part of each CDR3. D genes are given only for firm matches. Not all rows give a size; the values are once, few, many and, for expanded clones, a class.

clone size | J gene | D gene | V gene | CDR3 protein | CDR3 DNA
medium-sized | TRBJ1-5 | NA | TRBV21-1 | CASSKGQGQPQHF | TGTGCCAGCAGCAAAGGACAGGGGCAGCCCCAGCATTTT
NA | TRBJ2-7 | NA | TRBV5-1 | CASRRGTYEQYF | TGCGCCAGCAGAAGGGGAACCTACGAGCAGTACTTC
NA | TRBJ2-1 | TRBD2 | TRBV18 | CASSRLAGGYNEQFF | TGTGCCAGCTCACGACTAGCGGGGGGCTACAATGAGCAGTTCTTC
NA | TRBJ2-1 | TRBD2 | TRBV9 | CASSVAGGVAYNEQFF | TGTGCCAGCAGCGTAGCTGGGGGGGTTGCCTACAATGAGCAGTTCTTC
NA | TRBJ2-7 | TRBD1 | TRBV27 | CASSFPRRGTAHYEQYF | TGTGCCAGCAGTTTCCCACGGCGAGGGACAGCTCACTACGAGCAGTACTTC
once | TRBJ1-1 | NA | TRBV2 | CASSAPGLNTEAFF | TGTGCCAGCAGCGCCCCGGGTCTGAACACTGAAGCTTTCTTT
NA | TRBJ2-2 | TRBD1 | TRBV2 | CASSGTGRNTGELFF | TGTGCCAGCAGCGGGACAGGGCGGAACACCGGGGAGCTGTTTTTT
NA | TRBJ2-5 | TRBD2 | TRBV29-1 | CSGGGQETQYF | TGCAGCGGGGGGGGCCAAGAGACCCAGTACTTC
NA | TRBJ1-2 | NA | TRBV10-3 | CAIRTGANYGYTF | TGTGCCATCAGGACAGGAGCTAACTATGGCTACACCTTC
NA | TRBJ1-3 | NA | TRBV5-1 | CASSLGGSGRNTIYF | TGCGCCAGCAGCTTGGGTGGCAGCGGACGAAACACCATATATTTT
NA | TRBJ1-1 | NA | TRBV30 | CAWRVGANTEAFF | TGTGCCTGGAGGGTGGGGGCGAACACTGAAGCTTTCTTT
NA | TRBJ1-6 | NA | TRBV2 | CASSQQEYNSPLHF | TGTGCCAGCAGCCAACAGGAATATAATTCACCCCTCCACTTT
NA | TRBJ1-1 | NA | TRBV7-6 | CASSPGGRLATEAFF | TGTGCCAGCAGCCCCGGGGGACGGTTGGCCACTGAAGCTTTCTTT
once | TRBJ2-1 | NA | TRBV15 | CATSVSGRESSYNEQFF | TGTGCCACCAGCGTCTCTGGGCGGGAAAGCTCCTACAATGAGCAGTTCTTC
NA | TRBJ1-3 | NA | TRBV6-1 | CASSAIGSGNTIYF | TGTGCCAGCAGTGCTATCGGCTCTGGAAACACCATATATTTT
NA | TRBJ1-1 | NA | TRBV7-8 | CASSLGPVGATEAFF | TGTGCCAGCAGCTTAGGGCCTGTTGGTGCCACTGAAGCTTTCTTT
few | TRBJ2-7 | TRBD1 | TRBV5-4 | CASRKDRGSYEQYF | TGTGCCAGCCGAAAGGACAGGGGGTCCTACGAGCAGTACTTC
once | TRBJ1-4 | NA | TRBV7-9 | CASSLFGGKANEKLFF | TGTGCCAGCAGCTTATTCGGGGGGAAGGCTAATGAAAAACTGTTTTTT
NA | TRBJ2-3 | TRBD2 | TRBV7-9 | CASSFWSGSEGNTQYF | TGTGCCAGCAGCTTTTGGAGCGGGAGTGAAGGGAATACGCAGTATTTT
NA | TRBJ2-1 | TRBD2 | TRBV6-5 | CASSYDGLAGYEQFF | TGTGCCAGCAGTTACGACGGACTAGCGGGTTATGAGCAGTTCTTC